This T cell receptor beta chain is drawn from a study of T cell responses to AZD1222 COVID-19 vaccine. The ends were cut back, 4 bases at V and 7 bases at J, with 21 bases in the middle. The CDR3 runs 15 residues. Looked up from germline, CDR1 is SGHNT and CDR2 is YYREEE (reference sequence). Clones were read by immunoSEQ multiplex PCR, and TCRdb kept only the in-frame ones, dropping some. Counted here are 90,000 to 120,000 clones, about 85% occurring once; the ten biggest clones make up about 5%. The specimen was peripheral blood, collected 28 days after the second AZD1222 dose. The receptor's source is an adult who received the AZD1222 COVID-19 vaccine. V gene TRBV5-4 combines with J gene TRBJ2-7, with D perhaps TRBD2 (5 bases). The CDR3 loop is CASSPGGFSSGEQYF. CDR3 coding DNA: TGTGCCAGCAGCCCCGGCGGTTTCTCATCGGGGGAGCAGTACTTC.